One sample yielded the 18 T cell receptor beta chains listed below, sequenced in a study of regulatory T cells in long-lasting Graves disease (dated by TCRdb to the early 2020s). Preparation of the library involved multiplex PCR. The instrument given in TCRdb is Illumina HiSeq 4000. To build TCR beta libraries, CDR3 regions were amplified by Arm-PCR using iRepertoire HTBI primers. TCRdb cleaned the public reads at Q25 with fastp, built clones with MiXCR and kept in-frame beta chains. Rows merge per CDR3 protein into single entries with the most common DNA and genes. This sample comprises 350,000 to 450,000 distinct CDR3 sequences, approximately 15% of them detected only once. The ten most abundant clones make up roughly a sixth of the sample. The time point tag for this specimen amounts to: newly diagnosed GD, antithyroid drugs for less than 3 months. RNA was extracted from PBMCs in TRIzol for both TCR sequencing and RNA sequencing.

Another study also made use of these data, one on T cells in Graves' hyperthyroidism and ophthalmopathy.

The material was peripheral blood mononuclear cells (PBMCs), obtained at new diagnosis, from a patient treated with antithyroid drugs. The receptors were gathered from a woman in her thirties with Graves disease. Donor details come from another sample of the same person, matched by shared clones.

This clonotype was seen a handful of times. The chain recombines TRBV2 with TRBJ2-1; no reliable D call. Germline V gene sequence: CDR1 SNHLY, CDR2 FYNNEI. The CDR3 spans 14 residues. Deletions cut 6 bases from V and 7 bases from J, with 16 bases between. CDR3 region: CASSRGVPLNEQFF. The CDR3 nucleotides are TGTGCCAGCAGCCGCGGAGTTCCCCTAAATGAGCAGTTCTTC.

This clonotype has ten or more counts. V usage is TRBV9 and J usage is TRBJ2-1, with 16 bases aligning to TRBD2. Germline V gene data show CDR1 as SGDLS and CDR2 as YYNGEE. There are 18 residues in the CDR3. Losses at the gene ends were 4 bases for V and 4 bases for J; bases not matched to a gene: 8. The CDR3 nucleotides are TGTGCCAGCAGCCTGGGACTAGCGGGAGGGCCCTCGTACAATGAGCAGTTCTTC. Residues: CASSLGLAGGPSYNEQFF. Drawing the rest from reference TRBV9 and TRBJ2-1, the complete variable domain is DSGVTQTPKHLITATGQRVTLRCSPRSGDLSVYWYQQSLDQGLQFLIQYYNGEERAKGNILERFSAQQFPDLHSELNLSSLELGDSALYFCASSLGLAGGPSYNEQFFGPGTRLTVL.

This clonotype came up many times. The chain recombines TRBV29-1 with TRBJ1-2; D is possibly TRBD1 (6 bases). The CDR3 has 13 amino acids. Germline values: CDR1 SQVTM, CDR2 ANQGSEA. Trimming stripped 6 bases from V and 2 bases from J, with 13 bases between. The DNA of the CDR3 is TGCAGCGTCGAACAGGGTACGAACTATGGCTACACCTTC. Translation: CSVEQGTNYGYTF.

This clonotype was seen many times. The rearrangement links TRBV29-1 to TRBJ2-3; 9 nucleotides match TRBD1. CDR1 and CDR2 from the germline V gene are SQVTM and ANQGSEA. The ends lost 6 bases at V and 5 bases at J; junction bases unmatched: 6. This CDR3 contains 13 residues. As DNA, the CDR3 is TGCAGCGTCGAGGGACAGGGCAGAGATACGCAGTATTTT. Its translation: CSVEGQGRDTQYF.

The sample holds many counts of this clonotype. The gene calls are TRBV11-1 and TRBJ2-1; 14 nucleotides line up with TRBD2. This CDR3 has 17 amino acids. Germline CDR1 SGHAT, CDR2 FQDESV (reference sequence). Trimming cost V 1 base and J 8 bases; bases outside gene matches: 7. The CDR3, as DNA: TGTGCCAGCAGCTTAGTTTCTGGGACTAGCGGGAGAGATGAGCAGTTCTTC. This codes for CASSLVSGTSGRDEQFF.

The chain has TRBV9 and TRBJ2-3, with a weak D call TRBD2 (6 bases). This CDR3 spans 16 amino acids. The germline V gene encodes CDR1 SGDLS and CDR2 YYNGEE. V lost 0 bases and J lost 1, with 12 bases in between. CDR3 nucleotide sequence: TGTGCCAGCAGCGTAGGGGCGGGACTTGGCACAGATACGCAGTATTTT. Translation gives CASSVGAGLGTDTQYF.

In this sample, this clonotype turned up a few times. V and J are TRBV20-1 and TRBJ2-1; 7 bases agree with TRBD2. The CDR3 contains 15 residues. Germline CDR1 and CDR2: DFQATT and SNEGSKA (reference sequence). V shed 3 bases, J shed 2 bases, and the junction held 7 bases outside the gene matches. CDR3 bases: TGCAGTGCTAGTGGGACGGGAGGTGCCTACAATGAGCAGTTCTTC. As protein: CSASGTGGAYNEQFF.

Many counts were recorded for this clonotype. The rearrangement links TRBV2 to TRBJ2-7; 13 bases fit TRBD2. The CDR3 runs 15 residues. Trimming removed 6 bases from V and 3 bases from J; junction bases left unmatched: 5. CDR1 and CDR2 from the germline V gene are SNHLY and FYNNEI. The CDR3 nucleotides read TGTGCCAGCAGCGAGGGACTAGCGGGGTACTACGAGCAGTACTTC. As protein: CASSEGLAGYYEQYF.

In regard to this clonotype: A far larger clone is one nucleotide away, so this likely arose from a read error. The chain's CDR3 is CASYYGTSGIYNEQYF. CDR3 coding DNA: TGCGCCAGCTACTACGGGACTAGCGGAATCTACAATGAGCAGTACTTC. The chain employs TRBV5-1 and TRBJ2-7; 11 nucleotides agree with TRBD2. In germline, CDR1 is SGHRS, CDR2 YFSETQ. The CDR3 consists of 16 residues. V shed 7 bases and J 7 bases; nucleotides not matched to a gene: 16.

The sample holds a few counts of this clonotype. This chain joins TRBV9 and TRBJ1-1, with no clear D. CDR3 length equals 14 residues. Trimming stripped 4 bases from V and 2 bases from J, with 12 bases between. CDR1 SGDLS and CDR2 YYNGEE come from the germline V gene. The CDR3 DNA reads TGTGCCAGCAGCACCTTAGACATTAACACTGAAGCTTTCTTT. Translated, it gives CASSTLDINTEAFF.

This clonotype was observed many times. The chain combines TRBV12-3 or TRBV12-4 with TRBJ2-7, with 8 bases identical to TRBD2. The CDR3 loop spans 14 amino acids. Losses at the gene ends were 5 bases for V and 5 bases for J; bases not matched to a gene: 8. CDR3 bases: TGTGCCAGCAGTCTCAGCGGGAGTGGGAACGAGCAGTACTTC. It is translated as CASSLSGSGNEQYF.

This clonotype was seen a few times. This chain connects TRBV5-6 to TRBJ2-7; D is ambiguous. The V end was cut by 2 bases, the J end by 3 bases, with 12 bases between. The CDR3 covers 14 residues. Germline-derived CDR1 and CDR2 are SGHDT and YYEEEE. In DNA, the CDR3 is TGTGCCAGCAGCTTTCTACTTCAGGACTACGAGCAGTACTTC. As protein: CASSFLLQDYEQYF.

With regard to this clonotype: One junction end does not reproduce the germline sequence, and a read error may be involved. The V gene is TRBV7-3, the J gene TRBJ1-1, with unresolved D. Germline V gene lookup returns CDR1 SGHTA and CDR2 FQGTGA. This CDR3 has 14 residues. The CDR3: CVSSLHGPNTEAFF. The CDR3 DNA reads as TGTGTCAGCAGCTTACACGGGCCTAACACTGAAGCTTTCTTT.

This clonotype has just a few counts. Sequence at one end of the junction differs from germline and may be a read error. V and J are TRBV6-5 and TRBJ2-5, with TRBD2 matching 12 bases. The length of the CDR3 is 13 residues. Germline assignment: CDR1 MNHEY and CDR2 SVGAGI. The CDR3 loop is CASSSSIRLAGEF. The CDR3 region has the DNA TGTGCCAGCAGTTCCAGTATCAGACTAGCGGGAGAATTC.

At least ten counts were recorded for this clonotype. Written as DNA, the CDR3 is TGTGCCAGCAGTCTCCATCGGGACTATGGCTACACCTTC. This translates into CASSLHRDYGYTF. V gene TRBV27 combines with J gene TRBJ1-2; D is ambiguous. There are 13 residues in the CDR3. The germline V gene encodes CDR1 MNHEY and CDR2 SMNVEV (reference sequence). Trimming cost V 5 bases and J 3 bases, with 10 bases left between them.

In regard to this clonotype: A much more abundant neighbour one base away suggests this may be a read error. J is TRBJ2-5 and V is TRBV12-3 or TRBV12-4, with D unresolved. V was trimmed by 8 bases and J by 3 bases, leaving 10 bases between them. This CDR3 is built from 12 residues. CDR3: CASGRPEETQYF. The CDR3 nucleotides read TGTGCCAGCGGACGACCCGAAGAGACCCAGTACTTC.

This clonotype showed up many times. The rearrangement links TRBV3-1 to TRBJ2-1; TRBD1 or TRBD2 may be the D gene (6 bases each). This CDR3 has 18 amino acids. V gave up 1 base and J gave up 3 bases, with 19 bases separating them. The germline V gene has CDR1 LGHDT and CDR2 YNNKEL (reference sequence). The CDR3 DNA sequence: TGTGCCAGCAGCCAAGGATCCCTGGGGCGGGACATCTACAATGAGCAGTTCTTC. It specifies CASSQGSLGRDIYNEQFF.

Of note for this clonotype: A read error may be the cause here, since a much bigger clone is one base away. The chain links TRBV3-1 to TRBJ1-2, with D unresolved. Germline CDR1 reads LGHDT; CDR2 reads YNNKEL (reference sequence). CDR3 size: 15 residues. CDR3 sequence reads: CTSSQDPGLPKDYTF. CDR3 DNA sequence: TGTACCAGCAGCCAAGATCCAGGACTTCCAAAAGACTACACCTTC.